This TCR delta chain derives from a study of gamma-delta T cells after stem cell transplantation. TCRdb redid the clone calls on the RT-PCR reads with CATT. The sample shows some 16,000 delta-chain clones, just under 9.5% of them seen only once. This CDR3 is 9 amino acids long. CDR1 is TSWWSYY and CDR2 is QGS in the germline V gene. A word on this clone: A read error may explain this, as a much larger clone is one base away. The sample contains more than one DNA sequence encoding this CDR3.

The sample consisted of gamma-delta T cells. The V and J genes are TRDV1 and TRDJ1; D is unclear. This TCR derives from a human donor. It is not recorded whose cells these are; they may come from a transplant donor. The CDR3 loop reads CALGKRLTF. The CDR3 DNA reads TGCGCTCTTGGGAAACGACTCACATTT.